The clone carrying this T cell receptor beta chain was detected only a few times. The data were obtained in a study of T-cell reconstitution after alpha-beta-depleted transplantation in children. The CDR3 is 16 residues long. The J segment lost 0 bases and the V segment lost 3 bases, leaving 7 bases of the junction unmatched. Germline V gives CDR1 MGHRA, CDR2 YSYEKL. Unique molecular identifiers were used in preparing the TCRbeta library. In TCRdb, the PCR reads were re-called with MiXCR into one record per CDR3 protein. The table shows about 500,000 distinct CDR3 sequences, with 32% occurring only once.

Sample: PBMCs from the stem cell graft donor, taken from the stem cell graft. The chain links TRBV4-1 to TRBJ2-7, with TRBD2 identical over 8 bases. This receptor was taken from a human donor who donated a stem cell graft to a child with aplastic anemia. CDR3 sequence (DNA): TGCGCCAGCAGCCATGCGACTAGCGCCACCTCCTACGAGCAGTACTTC. Translation: CASSHATSATSYEQYF.